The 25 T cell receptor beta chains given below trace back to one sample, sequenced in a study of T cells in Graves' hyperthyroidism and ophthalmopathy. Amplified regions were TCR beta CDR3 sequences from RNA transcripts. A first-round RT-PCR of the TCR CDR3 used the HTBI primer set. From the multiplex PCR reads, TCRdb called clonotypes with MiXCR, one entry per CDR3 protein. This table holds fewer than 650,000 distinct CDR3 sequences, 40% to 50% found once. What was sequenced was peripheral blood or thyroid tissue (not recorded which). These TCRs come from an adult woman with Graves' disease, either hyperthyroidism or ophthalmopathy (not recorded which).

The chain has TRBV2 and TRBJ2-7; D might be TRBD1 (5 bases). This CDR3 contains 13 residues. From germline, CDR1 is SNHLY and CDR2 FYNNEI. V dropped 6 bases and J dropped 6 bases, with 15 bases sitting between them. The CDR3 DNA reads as TGTGCCAGCAGCCAGGGCAGACAAAGCGAGCAGTACTTC. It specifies CASSQGRQSEQYF.

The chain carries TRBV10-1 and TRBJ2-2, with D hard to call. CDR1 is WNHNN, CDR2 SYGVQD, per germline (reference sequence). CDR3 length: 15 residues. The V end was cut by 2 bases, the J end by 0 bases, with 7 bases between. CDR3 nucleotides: TGCGCCAGCAGTGAGGCCGGATCGAACACCGGGGAGCTGTTTTTT. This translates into CASSEAGSNTGELFF.

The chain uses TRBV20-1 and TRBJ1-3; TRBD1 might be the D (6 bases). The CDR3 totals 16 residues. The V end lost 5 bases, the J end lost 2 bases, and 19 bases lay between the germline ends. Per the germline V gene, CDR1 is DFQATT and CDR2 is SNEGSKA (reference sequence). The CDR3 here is CSALGGGGTAGNTIYF. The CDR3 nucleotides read TGCAGTGCTCTAGGGGGAGGGGGGACGGCTGGAAACACCATATATTTT.

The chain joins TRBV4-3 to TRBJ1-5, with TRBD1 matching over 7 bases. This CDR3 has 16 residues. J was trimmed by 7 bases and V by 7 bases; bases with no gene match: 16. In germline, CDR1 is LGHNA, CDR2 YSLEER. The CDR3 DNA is TGCGCCAGCACCCGGGGGTTGCAGGGGGGCCGGCAGCCCCAGCATTTT. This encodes CASTRGLQGGRQPQHF.

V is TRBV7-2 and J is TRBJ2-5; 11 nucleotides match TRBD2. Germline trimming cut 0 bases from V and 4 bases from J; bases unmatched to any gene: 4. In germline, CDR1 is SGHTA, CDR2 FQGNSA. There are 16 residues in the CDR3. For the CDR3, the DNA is TGTGCCAGCAGCTTAGCCGCTAGCGGGGGGCTAGAGACCCAGTACTTC. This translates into CASSLAASGGLETQYF.

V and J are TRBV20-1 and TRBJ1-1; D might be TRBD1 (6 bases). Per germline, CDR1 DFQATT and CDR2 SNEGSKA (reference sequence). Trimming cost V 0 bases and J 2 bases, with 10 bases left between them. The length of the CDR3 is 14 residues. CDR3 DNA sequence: TGCAGTGCTAGAGATCTACAGGGCAACACTGAAGCTTTCTTT. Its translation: CSARDLQGNTEAFF.

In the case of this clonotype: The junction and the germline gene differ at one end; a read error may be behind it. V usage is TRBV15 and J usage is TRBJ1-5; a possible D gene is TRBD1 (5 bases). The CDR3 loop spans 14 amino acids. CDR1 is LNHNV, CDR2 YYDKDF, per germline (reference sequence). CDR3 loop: CATGSGGYGQPQHF. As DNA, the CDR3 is TGTGCCACCGGCAGCGGGGGATACGGTCAGCCCCAGCATTTT.

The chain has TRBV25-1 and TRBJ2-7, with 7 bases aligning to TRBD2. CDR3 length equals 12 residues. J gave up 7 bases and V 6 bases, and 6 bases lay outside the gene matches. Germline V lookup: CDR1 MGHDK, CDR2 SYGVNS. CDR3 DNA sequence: TGTGCCAGCAGCCCGGGACTAATGGAGCAGTACTTC. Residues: CASSPGLMEQYF.

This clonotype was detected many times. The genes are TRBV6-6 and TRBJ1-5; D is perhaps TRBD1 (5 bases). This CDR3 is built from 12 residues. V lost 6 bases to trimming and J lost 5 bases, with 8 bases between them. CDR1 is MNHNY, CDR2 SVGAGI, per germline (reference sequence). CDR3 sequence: CASSRVDQPQHF. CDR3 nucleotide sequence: TGTGCCAGCAGCAGGGTAGATCAGCCCCAGCATTTT.

In DNA, the CDR3 is TGTGCCAGCAGGAAGGGGTTCGGATCCTGGGGCGGGGAGCTGTTTTTT. This translates into CASRKGFGSWGGELFF. This chain uses TRBV7-8 with TRBJ1-1; tentatively, D is TRBD1 (5 bases). The J call may be mistaken, given a closer DNA end match to TRBJ2-2. The CDR3 is 16 residues long. From germline, CDR1 is SGHVS and CDR2 FQNEAQ.

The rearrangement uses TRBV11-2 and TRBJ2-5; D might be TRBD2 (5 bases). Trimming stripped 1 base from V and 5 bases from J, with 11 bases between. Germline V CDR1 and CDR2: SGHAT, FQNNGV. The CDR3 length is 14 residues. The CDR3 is CASSLGLADETQYF. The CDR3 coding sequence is TGTGCCAGCAGCTTAGGCCTAGCTGACGAGACCCAGTACTTC.

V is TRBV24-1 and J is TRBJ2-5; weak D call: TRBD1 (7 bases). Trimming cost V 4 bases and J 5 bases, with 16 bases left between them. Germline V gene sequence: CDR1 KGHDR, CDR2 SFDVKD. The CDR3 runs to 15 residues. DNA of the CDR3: TGTGCCACCAGTGAAGGGGGCGGGACACAGGAGACCCAGTACTTC. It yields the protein CATSEGGGTQETQYF.

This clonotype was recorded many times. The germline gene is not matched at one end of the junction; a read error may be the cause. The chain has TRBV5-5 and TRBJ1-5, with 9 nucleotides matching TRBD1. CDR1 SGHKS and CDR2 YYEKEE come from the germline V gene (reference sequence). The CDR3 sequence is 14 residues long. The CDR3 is CASRLGQGGQPQHF. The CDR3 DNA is TGTGCCAGCAGGTTGGGACAGGGAGGTCAGCCCCAGCATTTT.

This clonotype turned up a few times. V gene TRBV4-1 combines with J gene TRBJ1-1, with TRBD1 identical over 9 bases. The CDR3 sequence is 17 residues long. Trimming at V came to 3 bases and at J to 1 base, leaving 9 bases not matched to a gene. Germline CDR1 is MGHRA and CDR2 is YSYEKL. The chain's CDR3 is CASSHPGTGLRNTEAFF. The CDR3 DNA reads TGCGCCAGCAGCCACCCGGGGACAGGGTTGCGGAACACTGAAGCTTTCTTT.

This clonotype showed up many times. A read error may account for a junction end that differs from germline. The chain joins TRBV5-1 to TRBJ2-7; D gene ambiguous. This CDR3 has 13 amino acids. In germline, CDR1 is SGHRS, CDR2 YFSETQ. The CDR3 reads CASSLGQSYEQYF. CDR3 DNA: TGTGCCAGCAGCTTAGGGCAGAGCTACGAGCAGTACTTC.

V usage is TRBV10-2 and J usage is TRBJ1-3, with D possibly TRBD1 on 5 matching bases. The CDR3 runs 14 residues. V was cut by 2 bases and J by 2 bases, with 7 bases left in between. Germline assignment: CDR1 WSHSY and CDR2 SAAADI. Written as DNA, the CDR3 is TGCGCCAGCAGTGAGGGGGCAACTGGAAACACCATATATTTT. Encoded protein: CASSEGATGNTIYF.

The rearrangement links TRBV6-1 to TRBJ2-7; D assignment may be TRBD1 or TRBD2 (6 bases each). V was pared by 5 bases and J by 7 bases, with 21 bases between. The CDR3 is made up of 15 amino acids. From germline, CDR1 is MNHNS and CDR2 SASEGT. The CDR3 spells CASSYSGRGVEEQYF. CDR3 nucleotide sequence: TGTGCCAGCAGTTACTCCGGTAGGGGGGTCGAGGAGCAGTACTTC.

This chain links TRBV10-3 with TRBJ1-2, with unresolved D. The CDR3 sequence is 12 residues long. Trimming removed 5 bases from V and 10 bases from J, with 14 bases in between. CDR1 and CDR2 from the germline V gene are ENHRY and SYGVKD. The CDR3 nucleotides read TGTGCCATCAGTACCGGGAACTTAAACTACACCTTC. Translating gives CAISTGNLNYTF.

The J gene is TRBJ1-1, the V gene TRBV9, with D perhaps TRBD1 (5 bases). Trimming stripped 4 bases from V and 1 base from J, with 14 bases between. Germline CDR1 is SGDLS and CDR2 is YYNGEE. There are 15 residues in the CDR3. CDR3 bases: TGTGCCAGCAGCCAGGGTGGGACCGCGAACACTGAAGCTTTCTTT. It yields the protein CASSQGGTANTEAFF.

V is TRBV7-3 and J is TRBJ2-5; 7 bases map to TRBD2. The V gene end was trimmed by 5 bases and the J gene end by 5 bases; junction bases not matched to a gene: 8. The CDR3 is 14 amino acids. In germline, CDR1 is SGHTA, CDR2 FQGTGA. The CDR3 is CASSRGGSGETQYF. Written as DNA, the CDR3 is TGTGCCAGCAGCCGAGGCGGGAGTGGCGAGACCCAGTACTTC. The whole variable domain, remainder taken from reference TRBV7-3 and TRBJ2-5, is GAGVSQTPSNKVTEKGKYVELRCDPISGHTALYWYRQSLGQGPEFLIYFQGTGAADDSGLPNDRFFAVRPEGSVSTLKIQRTERGDSAVYLCASSRGGSGETQYFGPGTRLLVL.

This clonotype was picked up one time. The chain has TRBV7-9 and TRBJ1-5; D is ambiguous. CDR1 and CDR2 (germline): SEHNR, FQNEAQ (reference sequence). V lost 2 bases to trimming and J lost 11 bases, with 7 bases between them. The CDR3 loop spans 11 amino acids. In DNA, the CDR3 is TGTGCCAGCAGCTTACACCCGGCCCAGCATTTT. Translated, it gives CASSLHPAQHF.

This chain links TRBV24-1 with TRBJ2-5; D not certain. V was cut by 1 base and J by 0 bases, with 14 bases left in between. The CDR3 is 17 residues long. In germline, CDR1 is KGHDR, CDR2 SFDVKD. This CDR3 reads CATSDFGKPPYQETQYF. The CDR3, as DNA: TGTGCCACCAGTGATTTTGGGAAGCCCCCGTACCAAGAGACCCAGTACTTC.

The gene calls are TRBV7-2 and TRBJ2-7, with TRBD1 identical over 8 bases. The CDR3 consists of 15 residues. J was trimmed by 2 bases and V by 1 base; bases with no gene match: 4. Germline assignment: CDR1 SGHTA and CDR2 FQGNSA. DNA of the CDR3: TGTGCCAGCAGCTTAGGACAGGGGTCGGCCTACGAGCAGTACTTC. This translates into CASSLGQGSAYEQYF.

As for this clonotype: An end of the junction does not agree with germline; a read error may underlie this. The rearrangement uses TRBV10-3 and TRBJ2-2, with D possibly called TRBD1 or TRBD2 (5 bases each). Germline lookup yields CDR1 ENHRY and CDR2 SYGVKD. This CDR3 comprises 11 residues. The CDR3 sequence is CAISESGGLFF. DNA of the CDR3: TGTGCCATCAGTGAGTCTGGGGGGCTGTTTTTT.

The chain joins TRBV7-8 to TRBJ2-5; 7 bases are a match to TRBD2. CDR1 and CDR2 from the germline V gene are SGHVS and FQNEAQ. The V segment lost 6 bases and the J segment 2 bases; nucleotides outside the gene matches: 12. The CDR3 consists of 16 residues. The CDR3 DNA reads TGTGCCAGCAGTTATCGAAGCGGGACGAATCAAGAGACCCAGTACTTC. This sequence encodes CASSYRSGTNQETQYF.